This record looks at one T cell receptor (beta chain) sequence and its context. The sample is drawn from a study of T cell changes during pregnancy in multiple sclerosis. V gave up 9 bases and J gave up 2 bases, with 14 bases separating them. The CDR3 totals 13 residues. Libraries were prepared by immunoSEQ multiplex PCR; TCRdb keeps only in-frame clonotypes and omits some of them. The sample carries tens of thousands of clones, roughly nine tenths recorded once. The clonotype was recovered from a female donor in good health, enrolled as a control in a pregnancy study. Sequencing used CD4+ T cells from peripheral blood mononuclear cells, obtained in the third trimester of pregnancy. V and J are TRBV23-1 and TRBJ2-7, with D tentatively TRBD1 (6 bases). TRBV23-1 is identified as an open reading frame with a role that is uncertain. The CDR3 DNA is TGCGCCAGAGCCCCACAGGGCGCCTACGAGCAGTACTTC. It translates to CARAPQGAYEQYF.